The clone carrying this TCR beta chain was seen only a few times. The antigen is undetermined. The investigators reverse transcribed all of the isolated RNA, so they sequenced expressed TCRB transcripts. TCRdb's copy holds only in-frame clones and misses some; the assay was immunoSEQ multiplex PCR. The sample lists hundreds of thousands of clones, 17% occurring once. This record comes from a study of beta chain features in type 1 diabetes. Germline CDR1 is KGHSH and CDR2 is LQKENI. The germline V and J ends were trimmed by 6 bases and 0 bases, with 15 bases remaining between them. The CDR3 has 17 residues. Using CD45RO/CCR7/CD25/CD127/CD95/CD27, CD4+ naive, central memory, regulatory and stem cell-like memory cells were sorted. Study-wide points: Relative to healthy donors, patients appeared to have naive, central memory and Treg TCRB repertoires that were more similar.

V usage is TRBV18 and J usage is TRBJ2-6; D may be TRBD2 (6 bases). The source of this sequence is a woman aged 18-29 years in good health. Material: naive CD4+ T cells from blood. CDR3 loop: CASSPAGRLSGANVLTF. The CDR3 DNA reads as TGTGCCAGCTCCCCCGCGGGGCGCCTCTCTGGGGCCAACGTCCTGACTTTC.